The clone carrying this T cell receptor (beta chain) was seen more than once but under ten times. Its antigen remains unknown. Every bit of the isolated RNA underwent reverse transcription, so sequencing read expressed TCRB transcripts. Profiled with immunoSEQ multiplex PCR; TCRdb holds only in-frame clones, not every one. The profile shows some 640,000 clones, around an eighth of them singletons. The record originates from a study of beta chain features in type 1 diabetes. Whole-study findings and limits: Over-representation of high TCR-expressing cells was a possible consequence of cDNA sequencing. When Type 1 diabetes patients were examined, their TCRB CDR3s proved moderately but significantly shorter in all four CD4+ subsets.

The TCR was taken from a man aged 18 to 30 with type 1 diabetes. Material: naive CD4+ T cells from blood.

CDR3 region: CASSLAIGENEQFF. CDR3 DNA: TGCGCCAGCAGCTTGGCGATTGGTGAGAATGAGCAGTTCTTC. This rearrangement joins TRBV5-1 to TRBJ2-1; D uncertain. This CDR3 is 14 amino acids long. Trimming cost V 0 bases and J 7 bases, with 11 bases left between them. Germline values: CDR1 SGHRS, CDR2 YFSETQ.